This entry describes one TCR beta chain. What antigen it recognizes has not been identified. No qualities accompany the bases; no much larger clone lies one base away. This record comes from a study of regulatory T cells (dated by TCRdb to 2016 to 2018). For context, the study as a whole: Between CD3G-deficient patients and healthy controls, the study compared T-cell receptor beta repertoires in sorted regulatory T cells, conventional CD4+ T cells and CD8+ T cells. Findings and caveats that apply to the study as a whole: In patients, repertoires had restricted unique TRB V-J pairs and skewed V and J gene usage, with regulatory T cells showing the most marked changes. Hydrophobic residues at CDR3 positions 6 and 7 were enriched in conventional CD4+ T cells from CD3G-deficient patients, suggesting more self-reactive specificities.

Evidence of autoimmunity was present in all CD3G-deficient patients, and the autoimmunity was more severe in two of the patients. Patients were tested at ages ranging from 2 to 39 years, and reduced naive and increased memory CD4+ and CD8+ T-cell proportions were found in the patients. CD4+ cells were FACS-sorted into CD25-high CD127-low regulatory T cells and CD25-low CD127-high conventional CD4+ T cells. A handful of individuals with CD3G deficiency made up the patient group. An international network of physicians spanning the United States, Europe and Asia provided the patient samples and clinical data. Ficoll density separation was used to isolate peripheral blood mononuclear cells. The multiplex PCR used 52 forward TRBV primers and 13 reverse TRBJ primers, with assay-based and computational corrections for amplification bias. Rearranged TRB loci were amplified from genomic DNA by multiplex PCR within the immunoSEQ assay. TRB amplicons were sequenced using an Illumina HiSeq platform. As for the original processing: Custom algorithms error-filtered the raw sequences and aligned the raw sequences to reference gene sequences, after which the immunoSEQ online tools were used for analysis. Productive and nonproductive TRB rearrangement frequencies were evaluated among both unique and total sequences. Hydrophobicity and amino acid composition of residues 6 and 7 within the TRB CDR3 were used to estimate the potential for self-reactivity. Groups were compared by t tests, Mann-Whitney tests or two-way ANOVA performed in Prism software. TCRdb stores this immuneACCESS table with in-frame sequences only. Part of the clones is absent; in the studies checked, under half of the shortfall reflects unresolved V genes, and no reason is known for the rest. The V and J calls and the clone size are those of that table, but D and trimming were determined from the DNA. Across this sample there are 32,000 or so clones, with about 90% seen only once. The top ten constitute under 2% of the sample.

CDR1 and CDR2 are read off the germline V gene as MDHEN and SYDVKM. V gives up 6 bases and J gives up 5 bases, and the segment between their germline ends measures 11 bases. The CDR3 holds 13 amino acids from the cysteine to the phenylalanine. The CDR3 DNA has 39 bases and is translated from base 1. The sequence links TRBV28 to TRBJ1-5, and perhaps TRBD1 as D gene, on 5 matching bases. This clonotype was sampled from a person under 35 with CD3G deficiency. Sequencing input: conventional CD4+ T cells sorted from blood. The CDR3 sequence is CASRGTWDQPQHF. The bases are TGTGCCAGCAGGGGGACGTGGGATCAGCCCCAGCATTTT.